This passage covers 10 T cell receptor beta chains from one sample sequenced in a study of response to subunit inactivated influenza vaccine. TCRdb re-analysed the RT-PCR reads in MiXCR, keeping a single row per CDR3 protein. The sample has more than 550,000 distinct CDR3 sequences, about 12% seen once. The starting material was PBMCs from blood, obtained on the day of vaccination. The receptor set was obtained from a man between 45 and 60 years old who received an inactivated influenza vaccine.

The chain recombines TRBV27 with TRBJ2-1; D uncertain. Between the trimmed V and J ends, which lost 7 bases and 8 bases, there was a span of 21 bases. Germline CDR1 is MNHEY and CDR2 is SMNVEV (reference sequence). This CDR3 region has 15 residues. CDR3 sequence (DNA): TGTGCCAGCATCCAAAAAATAAGGTCCGACCATGAGCAGTTCTTC. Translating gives CASIQKIRSDHEQFF.

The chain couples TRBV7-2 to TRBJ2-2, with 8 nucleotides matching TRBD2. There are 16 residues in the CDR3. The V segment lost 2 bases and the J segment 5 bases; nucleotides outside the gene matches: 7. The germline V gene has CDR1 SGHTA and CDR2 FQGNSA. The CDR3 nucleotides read TGTGCCAGCAGCTTACGAGTACTAGCGGTGACCGGGGAGCTGTTTTTT. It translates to CASSLRVLAVTGELFF.

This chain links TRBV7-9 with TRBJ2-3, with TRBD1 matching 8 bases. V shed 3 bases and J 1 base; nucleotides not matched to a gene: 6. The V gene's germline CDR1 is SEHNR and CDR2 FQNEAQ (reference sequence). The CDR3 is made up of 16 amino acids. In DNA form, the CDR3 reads TGTGCCAGCAGCTTTTGGACAGGGCTGGGCACAGATACGCAGTATTTT. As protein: CASSFWTGLGTDTQYF. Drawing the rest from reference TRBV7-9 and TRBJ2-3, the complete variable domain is DTGVSQNPRHKITKRGQNVTFRCDPISEHNRLYWYRQTLGQGPEFLTYFQNEAQLEKSRLLSDRFSAERPKGSFSTLEIQRTEQGDSAMYLCASSFWTGLGTDTQYFGPGTRLTVL.

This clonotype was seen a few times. CDR3 nucleotides: TGTGCCAGCCGACCCGCAGGGGGATGGATAGATACGCAGTATTTT. Its protein product is CASRPAGGWIDTQYF. V gene TRBV7-2 combines with J gene TRBJ2-3; 7 bases are shared with TRBD1. Germline values: CDR1 SGHTA, CDR2 FQGNSA. Unmatched junction bases numbered 13, after V lost 8 bases and J lost 5 bases. CDR3 length: 15 amino acids.

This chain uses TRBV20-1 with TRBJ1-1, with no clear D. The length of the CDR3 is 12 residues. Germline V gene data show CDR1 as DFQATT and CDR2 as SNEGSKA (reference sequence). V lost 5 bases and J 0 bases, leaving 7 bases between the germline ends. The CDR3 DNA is TGCAGTGCTCAGGCAGTGAACACTGAAGCTTTCTTT. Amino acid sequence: CSAQAVNTEAFF.

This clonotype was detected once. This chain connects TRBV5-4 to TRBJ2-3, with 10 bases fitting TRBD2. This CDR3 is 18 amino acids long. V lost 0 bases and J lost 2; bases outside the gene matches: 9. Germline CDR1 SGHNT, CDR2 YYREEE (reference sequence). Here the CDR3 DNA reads TGTGCCAGCAGCTTGGAACCGGGACTAGCGACCTACACAGATACGCAGTATTTT. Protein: CASSLEPGLATYTDTQYF. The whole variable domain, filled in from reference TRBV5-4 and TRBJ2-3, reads ETGVTQSPTHLIKTRGQQVTLRCSSQSGHNTVSWYQQALGQGPQFIFQYYREEENGRGNFPPRFSGLQFPNYSSELNVNALELDDSALYLCASSLEPGLATYTDTQYFGPGTRLTVL.

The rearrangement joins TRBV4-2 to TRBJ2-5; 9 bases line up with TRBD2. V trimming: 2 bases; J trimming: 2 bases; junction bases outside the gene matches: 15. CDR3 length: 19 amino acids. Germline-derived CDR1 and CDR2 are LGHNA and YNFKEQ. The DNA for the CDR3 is TGTGCCAGCAGCCAATTTGGGATTGTGGCTAGCGGGGCTCAAGAGACCCAGTACTTC. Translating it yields CASSQFGIVASGAQETQYF.

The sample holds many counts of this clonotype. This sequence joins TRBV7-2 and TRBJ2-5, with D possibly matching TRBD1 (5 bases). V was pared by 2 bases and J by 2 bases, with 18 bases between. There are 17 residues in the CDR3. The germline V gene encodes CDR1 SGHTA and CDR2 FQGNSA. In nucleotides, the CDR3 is TGTGCCAGCAGCTTAACGCAGTTGACAGATGGTCAAGAGACCCAGTACTTC. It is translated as CASSLTQLTDGQETQYF.

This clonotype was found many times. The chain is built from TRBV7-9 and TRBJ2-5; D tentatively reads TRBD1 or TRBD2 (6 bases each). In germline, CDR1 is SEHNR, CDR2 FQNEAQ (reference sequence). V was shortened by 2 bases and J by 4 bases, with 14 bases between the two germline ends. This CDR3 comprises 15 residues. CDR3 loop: CASSLSLRGAETQYF. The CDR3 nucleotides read TGTGCCAGCAGCTTAAGTTTGAGGGGGGCAGAGACCCAGTACTTC. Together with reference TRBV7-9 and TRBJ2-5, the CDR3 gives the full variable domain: DTGVSQNPRHKITKRGQNVTFRCDPISEHNRLYWYRQTLGQGPEFLTYFQNEAQLEKSRLLSDRFSAERPKGSFSTLEIQRTEQGDSAMYLCASSLSLRGAETQYFGPGTRLLVL.

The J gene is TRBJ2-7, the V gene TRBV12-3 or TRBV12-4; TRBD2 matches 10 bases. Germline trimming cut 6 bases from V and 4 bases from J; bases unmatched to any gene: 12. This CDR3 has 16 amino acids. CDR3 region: CASSSQLAGSSYEQYF. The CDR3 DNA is TGTGCCAGCAGCTCCCAACTAGCGGGGTCTTCGTACGAGCAGTACTTC.